The subject of this entry is one TCR beta chain. As yet, its antigen is unknown. Germline V lookup: CDR1 SGHRS, CDR2 YFSETQ. The CDR3 contains 13 residues. Every TCR library consumed roughly 3,500 ng of total RNA. cDNA synthesis was performed in eight separate reactions for each sample. Using the 5' RACE reads, TCRdb records one entry per CDR3 protein without DNA. With roughly 330,000 distinct CDR3 sequences in the sample, the ten largest clones hold around 2%. This record belongs to a study of monozygotic twins with inflammatory bowel disease. General study findings and limits: Twin concordance left repertoire similarity unchanged, with limited power a possible explanation for this lack of difference.

The chain is built from TRBV5-1 and TRBJ1-6. Input material: blood. This TCR was sampled from a human donor with ulcerative colitis or Crohn's disease, or a healthy co-twin of an affected twin (not recorded which). CDR3 loop: CASSLGYNSPLHF.